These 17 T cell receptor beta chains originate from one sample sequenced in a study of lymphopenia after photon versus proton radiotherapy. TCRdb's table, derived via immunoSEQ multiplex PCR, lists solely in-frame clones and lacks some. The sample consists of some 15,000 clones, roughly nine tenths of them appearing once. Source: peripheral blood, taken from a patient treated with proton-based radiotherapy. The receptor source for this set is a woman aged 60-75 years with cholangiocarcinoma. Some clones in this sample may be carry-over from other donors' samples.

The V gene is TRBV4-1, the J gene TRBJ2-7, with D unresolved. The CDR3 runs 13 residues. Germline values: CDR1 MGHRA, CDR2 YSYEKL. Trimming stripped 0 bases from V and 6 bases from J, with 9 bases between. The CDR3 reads CASSQEGVSEQYF. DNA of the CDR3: TGCGCCAGCAGCCAAGAAGGCGTGAGCGAGCAGTACTTC.

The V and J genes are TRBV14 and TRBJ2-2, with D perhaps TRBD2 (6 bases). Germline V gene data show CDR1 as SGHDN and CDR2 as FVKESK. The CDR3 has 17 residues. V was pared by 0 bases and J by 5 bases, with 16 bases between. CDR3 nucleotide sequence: TGTGCCAGCAGCCAAGATGTTAAACTAGCAGCTACCGGGGAGCTGTTTTTT. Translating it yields CASSQDVKLAATGELFF.

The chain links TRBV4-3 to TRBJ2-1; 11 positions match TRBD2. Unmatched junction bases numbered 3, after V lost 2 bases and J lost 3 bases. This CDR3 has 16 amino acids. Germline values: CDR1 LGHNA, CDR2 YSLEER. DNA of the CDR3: TGCGCCAGCAGCCAAATAGCGGGAGGGAGCTACAATGAGCAGTTCTTC. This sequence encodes CASSQIAGGSYNEQFF.

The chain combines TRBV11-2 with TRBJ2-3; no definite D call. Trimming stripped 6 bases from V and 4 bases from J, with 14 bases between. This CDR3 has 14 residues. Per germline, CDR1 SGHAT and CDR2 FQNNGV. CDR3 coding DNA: TGTGCCAGCAGTTTGAGTAGGGTTGCAGATACGCAGTATTTT. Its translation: CASSLSRVADTQYF. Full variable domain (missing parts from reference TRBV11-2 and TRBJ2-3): EAGVAQSPRYKIIEKRQSVAFWCNPISGHATLYWYQQILGQGPKLLIQFQNNGVVDDSQLPKDRFSAERLKGVDSTLKIQPAKLEDSAVYLCASSLSRVADTQYFGPGTRLTVL.

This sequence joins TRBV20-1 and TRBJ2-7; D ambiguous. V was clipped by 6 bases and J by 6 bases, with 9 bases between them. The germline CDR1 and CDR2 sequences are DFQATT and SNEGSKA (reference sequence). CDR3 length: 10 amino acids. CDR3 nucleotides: TGCAGTGCCGTTGGAGTCGAGCAGTACTTC. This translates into CSAVGVEQYF.

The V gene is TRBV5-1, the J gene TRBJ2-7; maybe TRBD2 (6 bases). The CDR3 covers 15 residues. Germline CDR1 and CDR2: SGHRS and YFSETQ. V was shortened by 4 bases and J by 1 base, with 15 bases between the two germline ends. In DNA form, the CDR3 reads TGCGCCAGCAGCGAGGGGACTTACATTTCCTACGAGCAGTACTTC. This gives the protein CASSEGTYISYEQYF.

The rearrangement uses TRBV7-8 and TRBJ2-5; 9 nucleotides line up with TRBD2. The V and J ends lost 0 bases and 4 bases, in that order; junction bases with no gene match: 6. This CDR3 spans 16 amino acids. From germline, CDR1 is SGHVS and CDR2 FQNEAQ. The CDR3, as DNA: TGTGCCAGCAGCTTAGCCCTGGCGGGAGGGCGAGAGACCCAGTACTTC. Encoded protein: CASSLALAGGRETQYF. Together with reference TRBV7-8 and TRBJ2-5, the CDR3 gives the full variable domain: GAGVSQSPRYKVAKRGQDVALRCDPISGHVSLFWYQQALGQGPEFLTYFQNEAQLDKSGLPSDRFFAERPEGSVSTLKIQRTQQEDSAVYLCASSLALAGGRETQYFGPGTRLLVL.

The DNA of the CDR3 is TGTGCCAGCAGTTACCTCCGGAACTCACCCCTCCACTTT. Amino acids: CASSYLRNSPLHF. This chain joins TRBV6-5 and TRBJ1-6; D is undetermined. Trimming stripped 2 bases from V and 10 bases from J, with 9 bases between. Per the germline V gene, CDR1 is MNHEY and CDR2 is SVGAGI. This CDR3 is built from 13 residues.

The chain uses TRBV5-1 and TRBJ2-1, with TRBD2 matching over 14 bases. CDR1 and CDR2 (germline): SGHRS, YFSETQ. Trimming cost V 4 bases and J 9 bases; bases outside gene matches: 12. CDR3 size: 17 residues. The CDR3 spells CASSPPHPGLAGVEQFF. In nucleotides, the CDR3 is TGCGCCAGCAGCCCGCCCCACCCGGGACTAGCGGGAGTTGAGCAGTTCTTC.

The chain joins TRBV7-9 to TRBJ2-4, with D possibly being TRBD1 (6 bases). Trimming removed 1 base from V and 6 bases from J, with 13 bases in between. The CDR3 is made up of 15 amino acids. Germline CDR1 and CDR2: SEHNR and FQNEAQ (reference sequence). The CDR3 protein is CASSLERGTTNIQYF. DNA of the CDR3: TGTGCCAGCAGCTTAGAAAGGGGGACAACAAACATTCAGTACTTC.

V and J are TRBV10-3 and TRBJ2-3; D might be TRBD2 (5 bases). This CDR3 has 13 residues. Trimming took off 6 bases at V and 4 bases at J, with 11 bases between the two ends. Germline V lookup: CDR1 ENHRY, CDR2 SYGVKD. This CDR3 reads CAISPMGADTQYF. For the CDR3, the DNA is TGTGCCATCAGCCCGATGGGAGCAGATACGCAGTATTTT.

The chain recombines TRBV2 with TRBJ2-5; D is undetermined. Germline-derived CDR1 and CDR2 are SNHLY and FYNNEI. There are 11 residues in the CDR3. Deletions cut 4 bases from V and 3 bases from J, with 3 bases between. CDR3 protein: CASSAEETQYF. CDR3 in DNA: TGTGCCAGCAGTGCCGAAGAGACCCAGTACTTC.

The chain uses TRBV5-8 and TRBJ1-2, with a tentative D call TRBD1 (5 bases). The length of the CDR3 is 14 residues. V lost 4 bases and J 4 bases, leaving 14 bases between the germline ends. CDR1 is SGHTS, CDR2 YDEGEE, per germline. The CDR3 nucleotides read TGTGCCAGCAGCCGGGACCGTTCCCCCTATGGCTACACCTTC. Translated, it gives CASSRDRSPYGYTF.

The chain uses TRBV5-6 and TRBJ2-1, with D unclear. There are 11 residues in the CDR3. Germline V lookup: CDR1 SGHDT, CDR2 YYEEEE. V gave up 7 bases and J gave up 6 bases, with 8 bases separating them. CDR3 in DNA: TGTGCCAGCTTCTACGGCAATGAGCAGTTCTTC. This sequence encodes CASFYGNEQFF.

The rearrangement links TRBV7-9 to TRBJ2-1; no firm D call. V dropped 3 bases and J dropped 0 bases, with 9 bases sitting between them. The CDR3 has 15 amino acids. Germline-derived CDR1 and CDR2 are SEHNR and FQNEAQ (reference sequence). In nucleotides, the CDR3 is TGTGCCAGCAGCTTTCCCGCCCCCTCCTACAATGAGCAGTTCTTC. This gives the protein CASSFPAPSYNEQFF.

The CDR3 protein is CASSLEQLTDTQYF. In DNA, the CDR3 is TGCGCCAGCAGCTTGGAACAGCTCACAGATACGCAGTATTTT. The J gene is TRBJ2-3, the V gene TRBV5-1; D remains ambiguous. Germline V gene data show CDR1 as SGHRS and CDR2 as YFSETQ. The CDR3 extends over 14 amino acids. V shed 0 bases and J shed 2 bases, with 7 bases lying between them.

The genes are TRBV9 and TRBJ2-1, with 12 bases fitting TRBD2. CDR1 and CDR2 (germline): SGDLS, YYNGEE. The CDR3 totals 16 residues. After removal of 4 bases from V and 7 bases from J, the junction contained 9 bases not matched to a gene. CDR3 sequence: CASSPHLAGGRNEQFF. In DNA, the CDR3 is TGTGCCAGCAGCCCACATCTAGCGGGGGGGCGGAATGAGCAGTTCTTC.